Following are 14 T cell receptor beta chains from one sample sequenced in a study of beta chain features in type 1 diabetes. Since all of the isolated RNA was reverse transcribed, expressed TCRB transcripts were what got sequenced. Sequencing used immunoSEQ multiplex PCR; TCRdb keeps in-frame clones, though not all of them. The top ten clones hold 0.5% to 0.75% of a sample with about 180,000 clones, about 12% of them seen once. Sequencing used central memory CD4+ T cells from blood. All receptors come from a woman aged 18-29 years in good health.

The chain links TRBV5-1 to TRBJ2-1; 8 bases line up with TRBD2. V lost 7 bases, J lost 8 bases, and 5 bases stayed unmatched. From germline, CDR1 is SGHRS and CDR2 YFSETQ. The CDR3 contains 12 residues. The CDR3 coding sequence is TGCGCCAGCGGGGCGGGAGGCGATGAGCAGTTCTTC. Encoded protein: CASGAGGDEQFF.

This clone appeared a few times. This chain links TRBV27 with TRBJ2-1; 8 nucleotides agree with TRBD2. Trimming cost V 5 bases and J 3 bases; bases outside gene matches: 6. The CDR3 is 15 residues long. CDR1 and CDR2 from the germline V gene are MNHEY and SMNVEV (reference sequence). The CDR3 protein is CASSQTSGDYNEQFF. CDR3 nucleotide sequence: TGTGCCAGCAGTCAAACTAGCGGAGACTACAATGAGCAGTTCTTC.

The chain employs TRBV28 and TRBJ1-2, with 10 nucleotides matching TRBD1. Unmatched junction bases numbered 15, after V lost 5 bases and J lost 6 bases. The CDR3 is 17 amino acids. Germline CDR1 reads MDHEN; CDR2 reads SYDVKM. The CDR3 nucleotides are TGTGCCAGCAGTCCAACCGGGACAGGGGCCTTTACCCATGGCTACACCTTC. It translates to CASSPTGTGAFTHGYTF.

This clone showed up just a few times. The rearrangement links TRBV30 to TRBJ2-3; TRBD1 matches at 7 bases. This CDR3 has 18 amino acids. Germline V gives CDR1 GTSNPN, CDR2 SVGIG (reference sequence). V lost 4 bases to trimming and J lost 4 bases; unmatched junction nucleotides: 20. The CDR3 protein is CAWKALGSPGQGADTQYF. The CDR3 nucleotides read TGTGCCTGGAAGGCACTCGGGTCACCCGGTCAGGGGGCAGATACGCAGTATTTT.

J is TRBJ1-2 and V is TRBV5-4; 11 bases fit TRBD1. Trimming took 3 bases from V and 4 from J; bases not matched to a gene: 11. CDR1 and CDR2 from the germline V gene are SGHNT and YYREEE (reference sequence). The CDR3 runs 17 residues. This chain's CDR3 is CASSWGQGEKLGYGYTF. CDR3 nucleotide sequence: TGTGCCAGCAGCTGGGGACAGGGGGAGAAACTTGGCTATGGCTACACCTTC.

The V call is TRBV18, the J call TRBJ1-2, with 10 bases aligning to TRBD1. Unmatched junction bases numbered 4, after V lost 3 bases and J lost 3 bases. The CDR3 spans 15 residues. The germline CDR1 and CDR2 sequences are KGHSH and LQKENI. The CDR3 sequence is CASSPGDRGHYGYTF. Written as DNA, the CDR3 is TGTGCCAGCTCACCCGGGGACAGGGGCCACTATGGCTACACCTTC.

The chain couples TRBV28 to TRBJ1-2; no firm D call. The V gene lost 6 bases and the J gene lost 6 bases, with 17 bases spanning the gap. Germline V gene lookup returns CDR1 MDHEN and CDR2 SYDVKM. The CDR3 extends over 14 amino acids. This CDR3 reads CASRLPGNYDGYTF. CDR3 DNA: TGTGCCAGCAGATTACCCGGGAACTACGATGGCTACACCTTC.

The rearrangement joins TRBV14 to TRBJ2-1, with D perhaps TRBD1 (5 bases). Trimming left V 4 bases short and J 0 bases short, with 13 bases between. CDR3 length: 16 residues. In germline, CDR1 is SGHDN, CDR2 FVKESK. The CDR3 DNA reads as TGTGCCAGCAGCCCGCTCACAGGATACTCCTACAATGAGCAGTTCTTC. Translation: CASSPLTGYSYNEQFF.

This clone has at least ten counts. V is TRBV5-6 and J is TRBJ2-1; possible D gene TRBD2, 5 bases. The V end lost 4 bases, the J end lost 7 bases, and 15 bases lay between the germline ends. Germline values: CDR1 SGHDT, CDR2 YYEEEE. This CDR3 contains 14 residues. CDR3 DNA sequence: TGTGCCAGCAGCCCCTTCGGTAGAGGGAATGAGCAGTTCTTC. Residues: CASSPFGRGNEQFF.

This clone was counted only a few times. This chain uses TRBV10-3 with TRBJ2-6, with D maybe TRBD2 (7 bases). Germline values: CDR1 ENHRY, CDR2 SYGVKD. The length of the CDR3 is 16 residues. The V and J ends lost 6 bases and 0 bases respectively, with 12 bases between them. CDR3 coding DNA: TGTGCCATCAGCCAACGGGGGGCCTCTGGGGCCAACGTCCTGACTTTC. It specifies CAISQRGASGANVLTF.

The V call is TRBV28, the J call TRBJ2-2; 8 bases fit TRBD2. V shed 5 bases, J shed 6 bases, and the junction held 8 bases outside the gene matches. Germline V gene data show CDR1 as MDHEN and CDR2 as SYDVKM. CDR3 length equals 15 residues. CDR3 nucleotides: TGTGCCAGCAGTAGCCCGGGACTAGTCCCCGGGGAGCTGTTTTTT. Residues: CASSSPGLVPGELFF.

The chain is built from TRBV27 and TRBJ1-6; D gene unclear. V shed 6 bases and J shed 5 bases, with 5 bases lying between them. The germline V gene has CDR1 MNHEY and CDR2 SMNVEV (reference sequence). The CDR3 contains 12 residues. The CDR3 sequence is CASSLHNSPLHF. The CDR3 nucleotides are TGTGCCAGCAGCCTCCATAATTCACCCCTCCACTTT.

This clone has only a few counts. The V gene is TRBV7-9, the J gene TRBJ2-6; D might be TRBD1 (6 bases). Trimming took 1 base from V and 2 from J, leaving 9 bases between them. Germline V gene data show CDR1 as SEHNR and CDR2 as FQNEAQ (reference sequence). The CDR3 covers 16 residues. In DNA, the CDR3 is TGTGCCAGCAGCTTAGGAGACAGGACTGGGGCCAACGTCCTGACTTTC. Protein product: CASSLGDRTGANVLTF.

This sequence joins TRBV28 and TRBJ1-5; 7 bases line up with TRBD1. Germline values: CDR1 MDHEN, CDR2 SYDVKM. The CDR3 length is 13 residues. J was trimmed by 0 bases and V by 8 bases; bases with no gene match: 1. CDR3 region: CASGQVSNQPQHF. For the CDR3, the DNA is TGTGCCAGCGGACAGGTTAGCAATCAGCCCCAGCATTTT.